The 18 T cell receptor beta chains below were found in one sample sequenced in a study of early T cells in non-severe SARS-CoV-2 infection (dated by TCRdb to about 2021). Library construction relied on 5' RACE. The run used a NextSeq 500. TCRdb trimmed public reads at Q25 via fastp, called clones via MiXCR and kept in-frame beta chains. Each CDR3 protein gets just one entry, which takes the most common genes and DNA from the rows behind it. A total of some 64,000 distinct CDR3 sequences appear in this sample, about 13% of them only once. Roughly 8.3% of the sample comes from the top ten. Source material: whole blood. Receptor source: an adult who was a healthcare worker with PCR-confirmed SARS-CoV-2 infection or an uninfected control (not recorded which).

The table lists this clonotype with a few counts. The rearrangement links TRBV7-2 to TRBJ2-2; perhaps D is TRBD1 or TRBD2 (6 bases each). Germline CDR1 and CDR2: SGHTA and FQGNSA. CDR3 size: 15 residues. The V and J ends lost 5 bases and 9 bases respectively, with 19 bases between them. The CDR3 DNA reads TGTGCCAGCAGCCCGGACGGGGGCGGGAACCGGGAGCTGTTTTTT. Amino acids: CASSPDGGGNRELFF.

The table lists this clonotype with a few counts. The chain couples TRBV9 to TRBJ2-7; 9 bases are shared with TRBD2. The ends lost 2 bases at V and 5 bases at J; junction bases unmatched: 5. The germline CDR1 and CDR2 sequences are SGDLS and YYNGEE. This CDR3 region has 14 residues. This CDR3 reads CASSVGTSFNEQYF. The DNA of the CDR3 is TGTGCCAGCAGCGTCGGGACTAGCTTCAACGAGCAGTACTTC.

This clonotype has a handful of counts. V and J are TRBV6-2 or TRBV6-3 and TRBJ1-5, with TRBD1 identical over 7 bases. The germline V gene encodes CDR1 MNHEY and CDR2 SVGEGT. The CDR3 spans 16 residues. After removal of 5 bases from V and 1 base from J, the junction contained 8 bases not matched to a gene. The CDR3 sequence: CASSRPTGFSNQPQHF. The CDR3 nucleotides read TGTGCCAGCAGTCGTCCGACAGGGTTCAGCAATCAGCCCCAGCATTTT.

This clonotype was observed at least ten times. The genes are TRBV29-1 and TRBJ2-7; TRBD1 matches 8 bases. The germline V gene has CDR1 SQVTM and CDR2 ANQGSEA. CDR3 length: 14 residues. The V segment lost 6 bases and the J segment 0 bases; nucleotides outside the gene matches: 7. This CDR3 is CSVRQGPPSYEQYF. CDR3 DNA: TGCAGCGTCAGACAGGGGCCACCCTCCTACGAGCAGTACTTC.

This clonotype was detected ten times or more. The chain links TRBV29-1 to TRBJ2-7, with no clear D. V lost 4 bases and J lost 0, with 10 bases in between. Per the germline V gene, CDR1 is SQVTM and CDR2 is ANQGSEA. The CDR3 loop spans 13 amino acids. DNA of the CDR3: TGCAGCGTTGGGCACATTGCCTCCTACGAGCAGTACTTC. This sequence encodes CSVGHIASYEQYF.

CDR3 residues: CSASAATRDTQYF. The CDR3 DNA reads as TGCAGTGCCTCGGCGGCCACGCGAGATACGCAGTATTTT. V and J are TRBV20-1 and TRBJ2-3; no reliable D call. V was shortened by 6 bases and J by 5 bases, with 15 bases between the two germline ends. The CDR3 covers 13 residues. Germline V gives CDR1 DFQATT, CDR2 SNEGSKA (reference sequence).

This clonotype was seen a few times. This rearrangement joins TRBV11-1 to TRBJ2-3; 8 bases map to TRBD1. There are 18 residues in the CDR3. J gave up 0 bases and V 1 base, and 9 bases lay outside the gene matches. Looked up from germline, CDR1 is SGHAT and CDR2 is FQDESV (reference sequence). CDR3 bases: TGTGCCAGCAGCTTAGGACAGGGGCCTTCTCCTAGCACAGATACGCAGTATTTT. This sequence encodes CASSLGQGPSPSTDTQYF.

This clonotype has only a few counts. The rearrangement joins TRBV20-1 to TRBJ2-3; 8 bases agree with TRBD1. The V gene's germline CDR1 is DFQATT and CDR2 SNEGSKA (reference sequence). The length of the CDR3 is 12 residues. Unmatched junction bases numbered 4, after V lost 7 bases and J lost 4 bases. DNA of the CDR3: TGCAGTGGGTACAGGGGGTCAGATACGCAGTATTTT. Encoded protein: CSGYRGSDTQYF.

The chain couples TRBV5-6 to TRBJ2-1; TRBD1 might be the D (6 bases). This CDR3 spans 17 amino acids. CDR1 is SGHDT and CDR2 is YYEEEE in the germline V gene. With 0 bases removed from V and 1 base from J, the gap between germline ends came to 14 bases. The CDR3 coding sequence is TGTGCCAGCAGCTTGGCAGGGGCGCTACCTTCCTACAATGAGCAGTTCTTC. Amino acid sequence: CASSLAGALPSYNEQFF.

V gene TRBV5-6 combines with J gene TRBJ2-7, with D possibly matching TRBD1 (6 bases). Germline lookup yields CDR1 SGHDT and CDR2 YYEEEE. The CDR3 runs to 15 residues. V was pared by 0 bases and J by 6 bases, with 16 bases between. The CDR3 region has the DNA TGTGCCAGCAGCTTGGACAGGGTCGGGAAGGGCGAGCAGTACTTC. Encoded protein: CASSLDRVGKGEQYF.

This clonotype was seen at least ten times. The V and J genes are TRBV7-8 and TRBJ2-2; 7 bases map to TRBD1. Germline CDR1 is SGHVS and CDR2 is FQNEAQ. The CDR3 sequence is 17 residues long. Trimming cost V 6 bases and J 3 bases; bases outside gene matches: 13. CDR3 DNA sequence: TGTGCCAGCAGGGAGCCCAGACAGGGATGGGACACCGGGGAGCTGTTTTTT. Protein: CASREPRQGWDTGELFF.

This clonotype was found many times. The CDR3 bases are TGTGCCAGCAGCCCGACCCCACCGACCGACTATAGCAATCAGCCCCAGCATTTT. It encodes CASSPTPPTDYSNQPQHF. The V call is TRBV6-6, the J call TRBJ1-5; no definite D call. Between the trimmed V and J ends, which lost 6 bases and 0 bases, there was a span of 21 bases. CDR1 MNHNY and CDR2 SVGAGI come from the germline V gene (reference sequence). The CDR3 extends over 18 amino acids.

The chain joins TRBV12-3 or TRBV12-4 to TRBJ2-2; 7 positions agree with TRBD1. This CDR3 region has 13 residues. The ends lost 6 bases at V and 6 bases at J; junction bases unmatched: 4. The CDR3 loop is CASRPRGSGELFF. Here the CDR3 DNA reads TGTGCCAGCAGACCCAGGGGGTCCGGGGAGCTGTTTTTT.

The table lists this clonotype with a few counts. The chain couples TRBV7-3 to TRBJ2-2, with D uncertain. This CDR3 region has 13 residues. Germline-derived CDR1 and CDR2 are SGHTA and FQGTGA. Deletions cut 5 bases from V and 3 bases from J, with 7 bases between. CDR3 coding DNA: TGTGCCAGCAGCCGCTGGGACACCGGGGAGCTGTTTTTT. It yields the protein CASSRWDTGELFF.

This clonotype has at least ten counts. The V and J genes are TRBV12-3 or TRBV12-4 and TRBJ2-7; no definite D call. The CDR3 loop spans 13 amino acids. V lost 2 bases and J lost 0, with 5 bases in between. The CDR3 loop reads CASSLSVSYEQYF. DNA for the CDR3: TGTGCCAGCAGTTTATCGGTCTCCTACGAGCAGTACTTC.

This clonotype was seen ten or more times. The chain carries TRBV4-2 and TRBJ1-1; D ambiguous. The CDR3 runs 15 residues. Per germline, CDR1 LGHNA and CDR2 YNFKEQ. V was clipped by 1 base and J by 2 bases, with 11 bases between them. Written as DNA, the CDR3 is TGTGCCAGCAGCCAAGTGGGAGCGGTCAACACTGAAGCTTTCTTT. It is translated as CASSQVGAVNTEAFF.

This clonotype was seen a few times. The gene calls are TRBV29-1 and TRBJ1-2, with 10 bases matching TRBD1. Germline V gene sequence: CDR1 SQVTM, CDR2 ANQGSEA. After removal of 7 bases from V and 0 bases from J, the junction contained 5 bases not matched to a gene. The CDR3 is made up of 14 amino acids. CDR3 bases: TGCAGCGACAGACAGGGGGCTCCTAACTATGGCTACACCTTC. This gives the protein CSDRQGAPNYGYTF.

This clonotype occurred many times. The rearrangement uses TRBV11-2 and TRBJ2-1, with D possibly TRBD2 on 5 matching bases. The V gene lost 0 bases and the J gene lost 16 bases, with 16 bases spanning the gap. This CDR3 has 13 amino acids. The germline V gene has CDR1 SGHAT and CDR2 FQNNGV. In nucleotides, the CDR3 is TGTGCCAGCAGCTTAGAAGTTCAGGCAGGACTCTTCTTC. It codes for CASSLEVQAGLFF. Full variable domain (outside the CDR3, taken from reference TRBV11-2 and TRBJ2-1): EAGVAQSPRYKIIEKRQSVAFWCNPISGHATLYWYQQILGQGPKLLIQFQNNGVVDDSQLPKDRFSAERLKGVDSTLKIQPAKLEDSAVYLCASSLEVQAGLFFGPGTRLTVL.